This T cell receptor (beta chain) derives from a study of T cell repertoires in cytomegalovirus infection. TCRdb reprocessed the reads via MiXCR and lists one record per CDR3 protein. The data show 290,000 or so distinct CDR3 sequences, around 9.1% seen once. The germline gives CDR1 MNHEY, CDR2 SVGEGT. This CDR3 is 13 amino acids long. V was shortened by 6 bases and J by 9 bases, with 15 bases between the two germline ends. The sample holds many counts of this clonotype. The sequenced material came from PBMCs. This TCR derives from a human donor in good health (CMV status not recorded). Some clones in this sample may be carry-over from other donors' samples. The genes are TRBV6-2 or TRBV6-3 and TRBJ2-1, with a tentative D call TRBD2 (5 bases). The CDR3 nucleotides read TGTGCCAGCAGGGCTACTAGTATCGCTGAGCAGTTCTTC. This codes for CASRATSIAEQFF.